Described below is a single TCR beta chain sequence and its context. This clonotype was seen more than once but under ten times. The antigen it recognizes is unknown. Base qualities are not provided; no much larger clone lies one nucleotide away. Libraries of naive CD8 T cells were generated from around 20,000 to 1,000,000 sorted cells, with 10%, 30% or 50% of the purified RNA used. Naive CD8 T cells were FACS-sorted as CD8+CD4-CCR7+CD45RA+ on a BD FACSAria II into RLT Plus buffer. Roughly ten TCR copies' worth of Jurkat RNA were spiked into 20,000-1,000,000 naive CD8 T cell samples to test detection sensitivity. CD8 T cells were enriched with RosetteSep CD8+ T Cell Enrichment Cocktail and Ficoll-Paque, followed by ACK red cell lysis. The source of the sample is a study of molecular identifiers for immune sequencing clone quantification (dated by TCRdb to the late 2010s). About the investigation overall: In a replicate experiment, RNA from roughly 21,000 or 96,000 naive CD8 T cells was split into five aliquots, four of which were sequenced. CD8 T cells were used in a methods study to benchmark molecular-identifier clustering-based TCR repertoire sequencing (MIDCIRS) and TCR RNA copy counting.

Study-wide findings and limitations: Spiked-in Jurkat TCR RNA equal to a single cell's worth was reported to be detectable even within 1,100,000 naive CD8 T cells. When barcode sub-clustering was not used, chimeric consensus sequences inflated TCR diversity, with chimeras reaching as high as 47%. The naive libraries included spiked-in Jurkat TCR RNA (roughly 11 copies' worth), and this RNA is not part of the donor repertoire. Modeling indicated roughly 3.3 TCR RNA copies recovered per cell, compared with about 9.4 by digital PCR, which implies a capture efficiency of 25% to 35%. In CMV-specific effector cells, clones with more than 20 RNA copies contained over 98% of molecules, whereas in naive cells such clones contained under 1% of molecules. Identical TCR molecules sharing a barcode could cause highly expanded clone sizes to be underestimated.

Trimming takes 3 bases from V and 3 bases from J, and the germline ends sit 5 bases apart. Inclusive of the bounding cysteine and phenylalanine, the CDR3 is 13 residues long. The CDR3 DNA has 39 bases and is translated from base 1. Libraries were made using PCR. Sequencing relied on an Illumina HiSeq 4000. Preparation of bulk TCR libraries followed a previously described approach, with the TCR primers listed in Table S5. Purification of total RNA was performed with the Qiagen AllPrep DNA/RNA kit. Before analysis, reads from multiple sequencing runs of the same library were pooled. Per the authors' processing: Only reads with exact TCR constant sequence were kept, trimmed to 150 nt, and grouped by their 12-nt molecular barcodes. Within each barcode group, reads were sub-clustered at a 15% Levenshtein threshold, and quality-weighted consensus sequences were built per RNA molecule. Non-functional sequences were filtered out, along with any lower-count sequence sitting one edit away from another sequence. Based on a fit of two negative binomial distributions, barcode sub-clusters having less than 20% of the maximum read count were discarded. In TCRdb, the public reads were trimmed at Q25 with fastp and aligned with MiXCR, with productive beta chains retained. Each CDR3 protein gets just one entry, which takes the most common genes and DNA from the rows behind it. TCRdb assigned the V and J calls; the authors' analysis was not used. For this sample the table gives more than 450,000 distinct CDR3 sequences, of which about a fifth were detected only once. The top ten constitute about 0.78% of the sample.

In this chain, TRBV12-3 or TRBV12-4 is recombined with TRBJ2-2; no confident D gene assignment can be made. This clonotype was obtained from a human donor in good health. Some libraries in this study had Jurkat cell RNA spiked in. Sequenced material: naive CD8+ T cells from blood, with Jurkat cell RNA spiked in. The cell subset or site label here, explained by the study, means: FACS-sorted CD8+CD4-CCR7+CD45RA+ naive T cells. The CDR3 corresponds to CASSFHDTGELFF. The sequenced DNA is TGTGCCAGCAGTTTCCATGACACCGGGGAGCTGTTTTTT.